These T cell receptor beta chains were read from a single sample in a study of blood T cells in healthy people across ages. TCRdb processed the 5' RACE reads anew with MiXCR; each CDR3 protein has one entry. The profile shows approximately 1,100,000 distinct CDR3 sequences, around 45% of them singletons. Sample: blood. The source is a woman between 55 and 75 years old in good health. The CDR3 runs from the conserved cysteine through the conserved F or W. A D gene is named only where the DNA matches it firmly. Rows give clone size only sometimes, using once, few, many, or a class for an expanded clone.

abundance	v_gene	d_gene	j_gene	CDR3nt	CDR3aa
-	TRBV7-9	TRBD2	TRBJ2-1	TGTGCCAGCAGCAAACTAGCGGCCCTACTGTTCTTC	CASSKLAALLFF
-	TRBV6-2/TRBV6-3	TRBD1	TRBJ1-2	TGTGCCAGCAGTTACCGGGACAGGGGAGGACGGAATGGCTACACCTTC	CASSYRDRGGRNGYTF
few	TRBV20-1	TRBD1	TRBJ2-1	TGCAGTGCTAGAGCCCAATTCCGGGACAGGGGCTACAATGAGCAGTTCTTC	CSARAQFRDRGYNEQFF
few	TRBV6-1	TRBD1	TRBJ1-5	TGTGCCAGCAGTGAATTGACAGGGCCAAATCAGCCCCAGCATTTT	CASSELTGPNQPQHF
-	TRBV3-1	TRBD2	TRBJ2-1	TGTGCCAGCAGCCCCAAGTACCTTGGCGGGAGGCGCTACAATGAGCAGTTCTTC	CASSPKYLGGRRYNEQFF
few	TRBV5-1	TRBD2	TRBJ2-5	TGCGCCAGCAGCCCAGGGACTAGCGGGATCCGAGAGACCCAGTACTTC	CASSPGTSGIRETQYF
-	TRBV20-1	TRBD2	TRBJ2-7	TGCAGTGCCGGTTTCATGACTAGCGCGTTTATGATAGAGCAGTACTTC	CSAGFMTSAFMIEQYF
-	TRBV20-1	TRBD2	TRBJ2-5	TGCAGTGCTAGATCAGGGAGGGGATTCATGAGGCAAGAGACCCAGTACTTC	CSARSGRGFMRQETQYF
-	TRBV4-2	-	TRBJ1-1	TGTGCCAGCAGCCAAGATAATCAATACGCTTTCTTT	CASSQDNQYAFF
-	TRBV27	-	TRBJ1-6	TGTGCCAGCAGTTTTCAGTACAATAATTCACCCCTCCACTTT	CASSFQYNNSPLHF
-	TRBV27	-	TRBJ1-5	TGTGCCAGCAGTGGGGCAGGTAGCAATCAGCCCCAGCATTTT	CASSGAGSNQPQHF
-	TRBV4-1	-	TRBJ2-3	TGCGCCAGCAGCCAAGAGTACGGGTCAAGCACAGATACGCAGTATTTT	CASSQEYGSSTDTQYF
many	TRBV28	-	TRBJ2-4	TGTGCCAGCAGTTCGCTAGCCAAAAACATTCAGTACTTC	CASSSLAKNIQYF
-	TRBV9	TRBD2	TRBJ2-7	TGTGCCAGCAGCGTCTCCGGGACTAGCGGGAGACAGTACTTC	CASSVSGTSGRQYF
-	TRBV10-2	TRBD2	TRBJ2-3	TGCGCCAGCAGCCAGCGGGGTCGCACAGATACGCAGTATTTT	CASSQRGRTDTQYF
-	TRBV11-2	TRBD1	TRBJ2-7	TGTGCCAGCAGCTCCGTAGGGACAGAAGGGGCCCAGTACTTC	CASSSVGTEGAQYF
once	TRBV9	-	TRBJ2-1	TGTGCCAGCAGCGCCTGGATCGAGCGGAGAAAACACAATGAGCAGTTCTTC	CASSAWIERRKHNEQFF
few	TRBV7-8	-	TRBJ2-7	TGTGCCAGCAGCCCACCCAGGGGCGACGAGCAGTACTTC	CASSPPRGDEQYF
-	TRBV10-3	TRBD2	TRBJ2-3	TGTGCCATCAGTGAAGAGGGACTAGCGGGAGGTAGCACAGATACGCAGTATTTT	CAISEEGLAGGSTDTQYF
-	TRBV3-1	-	TRBJ2-1	TGTGCCAGCAGCCAAGATCGGGCAGGGCACAATGAGCAGTTCTTC	CASSQDRAGHNEQFF
-	TRBV4-2	-	TRBJ2-7	TGTGCCAGCAGCCAGGTATCTAGCGCGTCCTACAATGAGCAGTATTTC	CASSQVSSASYNEQYF
few	TRBV7-9	-	TRBJ2-7	TGTGCCAGCAGCCCAAAGGGGGTAATGGGCGAGCAGTACTTC	CASSPKGVMGEQYF
-	TRBV29-1	TRBD1	TRBJ2-2	TGCAGCCACAGGACAGGGTTGGCCGGGGAGCTGTTTTTT	CSHRTGLAGELFF
-	TRBV5-1	TRBD2	TRBJ2-5	TGCGCCAGCAGCTTTATGGCGGGACTAGCGGGAGAAGAGACCCAGTACTTC	CASSFMAGLAGEETQYF
-	TRBV29-1	-	TRBJ1-2	TGCAGCGTTGAAGATCCAGGGGAAAGGGACTATAGCTACACCTTC	CSVEDPGERDYSYTF
few	TRBV9	TRBD2	TRBJ2-3	TGTGCCAGCAGCCTCCGGGAGGGAGGGCCAGATACGCAGTATTTT	CASSLREGGPDTQYF
-	TRBV9	TRBD1	TRBJ2-5	TGTGCCAGCAGCGTGGAGACAGGGGAACAAGAGACCCAGTACTTC	CASSVETGEQETQYF
-	TRBV30	-	TRBJ1-5	TGTGCCTGGCAGGGATCGTCCCGATATCAGCCCCAGCATTTT	CAWQGSSRYQPQHF
-	TRBV7-8	-	TRBJ2-5	TGTGCCTGCAGCTTAGCGTATGGGGAGACCCAGTACTTC	CACSLAYGETQYF
-	TRBV20-1	TRBD2	TRBJ2-5	TGCAGTGCTCCCCTAGCGGGTGCCAAAGAGACCCAGTACTTC	CSAPLAGAKETQYF
-	TRBV7-6	TRBD2	TRBJ2-7	TGTGCCAGCAGCTCAGAGGGACTAGCGGGAATCGATGAGCAGTACTTC	CASSSEGLAGIDEQYF
-	TRBV6-5	-	TRBJ2-7	TGTGCCAGCAGTTACTCGACGCCCCCGAGGGGCGAGCAGTACTTC	CASSYSTPPRGEQYF
many	TRBV18	-	TRBJ2-7	TGTGCCAGCTCACCACCGTCGCATAGAGGCGAGCAGTACTTC	CASSPPSHRGEQYF
-	TRBV20-1	-	TRBJ1-1	TGCAGTGCTAGAGTCCCAGCTGAAGGGACTGAAGTTTTCTTT	CSARVPAEGTEVFF
-	TRBV27	TRBD2	TRBJ2-1	TGTGCCAGCAGTCCGATAGGGGCGGGAGGATACAATGAGCAGTTCTTC	CASSPIGAGGYNEQFF
-	TRBV20-1	TRBD2	TRBJ2-1	TGCAGTGCTATACCATCTGCAGCGGGACTGAGGAACAATGAGCAGTTCTTC	CSAIPSAAGLRNNEQFF
few	TRBV3-1	-	TRBJ2-7	TGTGCCAGCAGCCAAACCGGGACACTTCCCTACGAGCAGTACTTC	CASSQTGTLPYEQYF
-	TRBV11-2	-	TRBJ1-1	TGTGCCAGCAGCTTAGGTAGCAGGGCGAACACTGAAGCTTTCTTT	CASSLGSRANTEAFF
few	TRBV5-1	-	TRBJ2-7	TGCGCCAGCAGCTTGAAAGGGCTCCCGTTGGAGCAGTACTTC	CASSLKGLPLEQYF
-	TRBV20-1	-	TRBJ1-5	TGCAGTGCTAGTAGTCAGCTCGATCAGCCCCAGCATTTT	CSASSQLDQPQHF
-	TRBV5-1	-	TRBJ2-1	TGCGCCAGCAGCGCCACCGTCCATGAGCAGTTCTTC	CASSATVHEQFF
-	TRBV4-2	-	TRBJ1-2	TGTGCCAGCAGCCAAGGGGAACAGGAGCTCTATGGCTACACCTTC	CASSQGEQELYGYTF
many	TRBV6-1	-	TRBJ2-5	TGTGCCAGCATCCTAGGGGAGACCCAGTACTTC	CASILGETQYF
-	TRBV29-1	-	TRBJ2-2	TGCAGCGTTGAAGCCTCGGATTTAAACACCGGGGAGCTGTTTTTT	CSVEASDLNTGELFF
few	TRBV3-1	TRBD2	TRBJ2-1	TGTGCCAGCAGCCAAGATACTAGCGGGAGTTATGAGCAGTTCTTC	CASSQDTSGSYEQFF
-	TRBV7-2	-	TRBJ2-5	TGTGCCAGCAGCACGCCGGGGAGAGAGACCCAGTACTTC	CASSTPGRETQYF
-	TRBV27	-	TRBJ2-3	TGTGCCAGCACCTTAAGGGGGGGGTCAGATACGCAGTATTTT	CASTLRGGSDTQYF
-	TRBV29-1	-	TRBJ2-7	TGCAGCGTCCGGACTCAACCCTACGAGCAGTACTTC	CSVRTQPYEQYF
-	TRBV6-2/TRBV6-3	-	TRBJ2-4	TGTGCCAGCAGTCAAGGGGACTCGAAAAACATTCAGTACTTC	CASSQGDSKNIQYF
-	TRBV3-1	TRBD2	TRBJ2-7	TGTGCCAGCAGCCATACTAGCGGGGAATACGAGCAGTACTTC	CASSHTSGEYEQYF
-	TRBV6-2/TRBV6-3	-	TRBJ1-5	TGTGCCAGCAGGGATTTCACAGTCCCCCAAAATCAGCCCCAGCATTTT	CASRDFTVPQNQPQHF
few	TRBV12-3/TRBV12-4	-	TRBJ2-5	TGTGCCAGCAGTGTGGAGGGGAGGGAGACCCAGTACTTC	CASSVEGRETQYF
-	TRBV20-1	TRBD2	TRBJ2-1	TGCAGTGCCCGAGCCGACCACCGGGACTACCCCAATGAGCAGTTCTTC	CSARADHRDYPNEQFF
-	TRBV9	TRBD2	TRBJ2-5	TGTGCCAGCAGCGCCTCACCCGGGACTAGCGGGAGGTACGAGCGGTACTTC	CASSASPGTSGRYERYF
many	TRBV7-2	-	TRBJ2-7	TGTGCCAGCAGCCTAACGTCCTACGAGCAGTACTTC	CASSLTSYEQYF